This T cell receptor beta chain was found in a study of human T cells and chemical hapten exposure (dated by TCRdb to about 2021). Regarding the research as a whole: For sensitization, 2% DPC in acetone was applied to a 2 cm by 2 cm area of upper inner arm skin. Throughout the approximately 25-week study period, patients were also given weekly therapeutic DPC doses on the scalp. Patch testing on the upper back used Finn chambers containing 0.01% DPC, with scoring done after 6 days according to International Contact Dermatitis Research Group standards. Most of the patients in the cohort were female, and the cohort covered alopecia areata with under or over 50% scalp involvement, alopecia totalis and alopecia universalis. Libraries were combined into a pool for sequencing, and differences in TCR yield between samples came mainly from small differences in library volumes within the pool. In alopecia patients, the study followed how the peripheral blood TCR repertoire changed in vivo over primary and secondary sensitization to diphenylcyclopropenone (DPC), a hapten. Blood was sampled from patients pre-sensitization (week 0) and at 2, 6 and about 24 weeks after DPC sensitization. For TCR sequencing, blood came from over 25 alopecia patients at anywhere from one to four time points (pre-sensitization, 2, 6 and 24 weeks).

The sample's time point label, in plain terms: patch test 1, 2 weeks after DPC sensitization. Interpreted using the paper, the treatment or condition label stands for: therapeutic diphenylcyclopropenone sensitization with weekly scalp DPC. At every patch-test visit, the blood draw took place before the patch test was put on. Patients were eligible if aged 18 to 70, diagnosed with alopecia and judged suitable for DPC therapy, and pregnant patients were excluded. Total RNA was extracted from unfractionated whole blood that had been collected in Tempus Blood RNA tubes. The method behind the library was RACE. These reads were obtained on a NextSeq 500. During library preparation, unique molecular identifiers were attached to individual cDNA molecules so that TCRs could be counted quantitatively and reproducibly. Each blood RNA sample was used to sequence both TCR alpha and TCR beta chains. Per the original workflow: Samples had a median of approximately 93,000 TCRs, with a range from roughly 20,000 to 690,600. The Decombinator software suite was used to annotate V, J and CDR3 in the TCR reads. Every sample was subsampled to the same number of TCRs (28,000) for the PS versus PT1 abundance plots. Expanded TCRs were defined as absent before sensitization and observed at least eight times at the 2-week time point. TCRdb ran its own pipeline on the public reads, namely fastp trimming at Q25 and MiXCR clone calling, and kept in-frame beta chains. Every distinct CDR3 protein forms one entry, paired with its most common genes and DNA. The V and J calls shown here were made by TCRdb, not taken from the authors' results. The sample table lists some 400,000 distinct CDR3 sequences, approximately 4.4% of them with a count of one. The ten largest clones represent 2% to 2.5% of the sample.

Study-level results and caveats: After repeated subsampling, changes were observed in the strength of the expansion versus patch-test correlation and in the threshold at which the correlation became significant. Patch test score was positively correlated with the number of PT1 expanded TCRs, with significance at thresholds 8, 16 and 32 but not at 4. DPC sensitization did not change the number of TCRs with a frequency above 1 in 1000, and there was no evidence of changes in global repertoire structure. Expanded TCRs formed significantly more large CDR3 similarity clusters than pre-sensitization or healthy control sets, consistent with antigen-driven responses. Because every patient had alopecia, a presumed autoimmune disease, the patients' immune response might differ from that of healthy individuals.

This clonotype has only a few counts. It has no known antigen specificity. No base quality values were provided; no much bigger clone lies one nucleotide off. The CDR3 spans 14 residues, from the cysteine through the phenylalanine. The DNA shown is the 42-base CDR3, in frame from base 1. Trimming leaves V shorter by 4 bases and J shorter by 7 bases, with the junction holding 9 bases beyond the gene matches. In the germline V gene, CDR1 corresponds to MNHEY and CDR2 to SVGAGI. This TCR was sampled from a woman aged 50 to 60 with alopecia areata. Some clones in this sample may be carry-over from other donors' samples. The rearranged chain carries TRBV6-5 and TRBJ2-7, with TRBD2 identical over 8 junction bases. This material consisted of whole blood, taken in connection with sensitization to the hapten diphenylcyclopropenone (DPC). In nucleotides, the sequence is TGTGCCAGCAGTTCGACAGCGGGAGTGGGAGAGCAGTACTTC. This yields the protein CASSSTAGVGEQYF.